This T cell receptor beta chain was captured in a study of low-dose radiotherapy and immunotherapy resistance in tumors. Turning to the study itself: Over 26 weeks, cohort 2 got 1 Gy every two weeks, reaching 13 Gy.

Covering alpha and beta chains, TRAV- and TRBV-specific primers were used for the first-strand cDNA. Over roughly 18 PCR cycles, TCRs were amplified from a constant-region primer and V-primer adapter. TCRdb called the reads again in MiXCR, with one record for every CDR3 protein. Of fewer than 7,500 distinct CDR3 sequences listed, approximately 80% are singletons. The CDR3 is 16 residues long. This TCR was recovered from a human donor with advanced metastatic prostate, ovarian, gallbladder or colorectal cancer (not recorded which). This table probably holds off-target reads from a library built for another chain. J is TRBJ2-7 and V is TRBV1; TRBD2, as called in the table, went unchecked against the DNA. TRBV1 is deemed a pseudogene. The DNA for the CDR3 is TGCGCCAGCAGCCAAGATCAAAAGCGGGGGACCTACGAGCAGTACTTC. The encoded protein is CASSQDQKRGTYEQYF.